These 18 T cell receptor beta chains share one sample of origin, sequenced in a study of blood T cell repertoires in COVID-19. Sequenced by immunoSEQ multiplex PCR; TCRdb stores in-frame clones only, minus some. The table records fewer than 250,000 clones, around 90% of them present only once. The source material was peripheral blood. These TCRs come from a man aged 25 to 40 with acute or convalescent COVID-19.

V usage is TRBV11-2 and J usage is TRBJ2-1, with D perhaps TRBD2 (6 bases). CDR1 SGHAT and CDR2 FQNNGV come from the germline V gene. CDR3 length equals 15 residues. The ends were cut back, 0 bases at V and 0 bases at J, with 6 bases in the middle. The CDR3 here is CASSLEGLSYNEQFF. The DNA for the CDR3 is TGTGCCAGCAGCTTAGAGGGACTCTCCTACAATGAGCAGTTCTTC.

There are a few counts of this clone. The rearrangement uses TRBV7-3 and TRBJ2-1, with 9 bases lining up with TRBD2. The germline V gene has CDR1 SGHTA and CDR2 FQGTGA. The CDR3 has 15 residues. Trimming cost V 5 bases and J 12 bases; bases outside gene matches: 14. The CDR3 coding sequence is TGTGCCAGCAGCCCCGGACTAGCGACCCCCCGAGGGCAGTTCTTC. This sequence encodes CASSPGLATPRGQFF.

The rearrangement uses TRBV5-1 and TRBJ2-7, with TRBD1 identical over 9 bases. The trim removed 2 bases at V and 5 bases at J, leaving 5 bases unmatched. CDR3 size: 14 residues. CDR1 and CDR2 from the germline V gene are SGHRS and YFSETQ. The CDR3 loop reads CASSLSGQGDEQYF. CDR3 nucleotide sequence: TGCGCCAGCAGCTTATCGGGACAGGGCGACGAGCAGTACTTC. Drawing the rest from reference TRBV5-1 and TRBJ2-7, the complete variable domain is KAGVTQTPRYLIKTRGQQVTLSCSPISGHRSVSWYQQTPGQGLQFLFEYFSETQRNKGNFPGRFSGRQFSNSRSEMNVSTLELGDSALYLCASSLSGQGDEQYFGPGTRLTVT.

This clone was counted a single time. This chain connects TRBV7-8 to TRBJ1-2; a weak D match, TRBD1 (5 bases). V gave up 5 bases and J gave up 2 bases, with 18 bases separating them. CDR3 length equals 16 residues. The V gene's germline CDR1 is SGHVS and CDR2 FQNEAQ. The CDR3 DNA sequence: TGTGCCAGCAGCCGGCGGGTTAGGGGACTAAACTATGGCTACACCTTC. Encoded protein: CASSRRVRGLNYGYTF.

The chain combines TRBV2 with TRBJ1-4; perhaps TRBD1 as D (5 bases). Trimming left V 6 bases short and J 7 bases short, with 15 bases between. Germline CDR1 SNHLY, CDR2 FYNNEI. This CDR3 has 14 amino acids. The CDR3 nucleotides are TGTGCCAGCAGGGAGACAGCTGTAATTGAAAAACTGTTTTTT. It yields the protein CASRETAVIEKLFF.

This clone appeared a single time. The chain recombines TRBV28 with TRBJ2-1; D might be TRBD2 (5 bases). Germline-derived CDR1 and CDR2 are MDHEN and SYDVKM. The CDR3 totals 14 residues. V lost 4 bases and J lost 12, with 19 bases in between. CDR3 nucleotide sequence: TGTGCCAGCAGTTCCCCCGCGGAGAACCGGGGGCAGTTCTTC. Translating it yields CASSSPAENRGQFF.

J is TRBJ2-2 and V is TRBV19, with 8 bases aligning to TRBD1. This CDR3 is built from 13 residues. Germline loops: CDR1 LNHDA, CDR2 SQIVND (reference sequence). As DNA, the CDR3 is TGTGGCTCCCAGGGGGCGCGGACCGGGGAGCTGTTTTTT. Its translation is CGSQGARTGELFF.

V gene TRBV30 combines with J gene TRBJ1-2; 7 bases align to TRBD1. The V gene's germline CDR1 is GTSNPN and CDR2 SVGIG (reference sequence). The V gene end was trimmed by 4 bases and the J gene end by 4 bases; junction bases not matched to a gene: 9. The CDR3 length is 14 residues. This chain's CDR3 is CAWKPWGQLYGYTF. In DNA form, the CDR3 reads TGTGCCTGGAAGCCCTGGGGACAGCTCTATGGCTACACCTTC.

This chain links TRBV9 with TRBJ2-3; TRBD2 agrees at 7 bases. V was clipped by 4 bases and J by 8 bases; unmatched bases: 4. The CDR3 is made up of 12 amino acids. In germline, CDR1 is SGDLS, CDR2 YYNGEE. CDR3 residues: CASSPIAGTQYF. Written as DNA, the CDR3 is TGTGCCAGCAGCCCGATAGCGGGTACGCAGTATTTT.

CDR3 region: CAWSPVSGANVLTF. CDR3 nucleotides: TGTGCCTGGAGTCCAGTCTCTGGGGCCAACGTCCTGACTTTC. The chain recombines TRBV30 with TRBJ2-6; D remains ambiguous. The CDR3 length is 14 residues. Per the germline V gene, CDR1 is GTSNPN and CDR2 is SVGIG (reference sequence). Trimming shortened V by 2 bases and J by 0 bases, and 5 bases separated the two germline ends.

CDR3 DNA: TGTGCCAGCAAATATGACGGGAGCTCCTACGAGCAGTACTTC. Its protein product is CASKYDGSSYEQYF. The J gene is TRBJ2-7, the V gene TRBV7-9; D might be TRBD2 (6 bases). The CDR3 is 14 residues long. The V and J ends lost 7 bases and 0 bases respectively, with 13 bases between them. The germline V gene encodes CDR1 SEHNR and CDR2 FQNEAQ (reference sequence).

The chain combines TRBV6-6 with TRBJ2-7; 14 positions match TRBD2. V shed 5 bases and J 1 base; nucleotides not matched to a gene: 7. Germline V gene sequence: CDR1 MNHNY, CDR2 SVGAGI (reference sequence). The CDR3 sequence is 17 residues long. The CDR3 loop is CASSLPGTSGRSYEQYF. DNA for the CDR3: TGTGCCAGCAGTCTACCCGGGACTAGCGGGAGATCCTACGAGCAGTACTTC.

This chain connects TRBV6-1 to TRBJ1-2; TRBD1 is a possible D gene (6 bases). Germline assignment: CDR1 MNHNS and CDR2 SASEGT. V lost 3 bases and J lost 5, with 16 bases in between. CDR3 size: 15 residues. As DNA, the CDR3 is TGTGCCAGCAGTGACAGGGGTCGAGGAGCATATGGCTACACCTTC. Amino acid sequence: CASSDRGRGAYGYTF.

V usage is TRBV28 and J usage is TRBJ1-5, with 11 nucleotides matching TRBD1. From germline, CDR1 is MDHEN and CDR2 SYDVKM. Trimming took 6 bases from V and 9 from J; bases not matched to a gene: 10. The CDR3 extends over 15 amino acids. The CDR3 region is CASRPTGTGGRPQHF. For the CDR3, the DNA is TGTGCCAGCAGACCTACCGGGACAGGGGGACGGCCCCAGCATTTT. The full variable domain, its missing parts supplied by reference TRBV28 and TRBJ1-5, is DVKVTQSSRYLVKRTGEKVFLECVQDMDHENMFWYRQDPGLGLRLIYFSYDVKMKEKGDIPEGYSVSREKKERFSLILESASTNQTSMYLCASRPTGTGGRPQHFGDGTRLSIL.

The chain is built from TRBV6-5 and TRBJ1-2; 9 nucleotides agree with TRBD1. Germline CDR1 and CDR2: MNHEY and SVGAGI. This CDR3 is built from 13 residues. V lost 4 bases to trimming and J lost 8 bases; unmatched junction nucleotides: 5. The CDR3 reads CASSSRTGEGYTF. The CDR3 DNA reads TGTGCCAGCAGTTCCCGGACAGGGGAAGGCTACACCTTC.

Here the CDR3 reads CASSYSRGSEQYF. The CDR3 nucleotides read TGTGCCAGCAGTTACTCGAGAGGGTCCGAGCAGTACTTC. This rearrangement joins TRBV6-5 to TRBJ2-7; D might be TRBD2 (5 bases). From germline, CDR1 is MNHEY and CDR2 SVGAGI. The ends were cut back, 0 bases at V and 6 bases at J, with 9 bases in the middle. The CDR3 spans 13 residues.

The gene calls are TRBV20-1 and TRBJ2-7; D is possibly TRBD2 (5 bases). This CDR3 region has 10 residues. V was shortened by 6 bases and J by 5 bases, with 8 bases between the two germline ends. The V gene's germline CDR1 is DFQATT and CDR2 SNEGSKA (reference sequence). CDR3 residues: CSAEVHEQYF. The DNA for the CDR3 is TGCAGTGCGGAGGTACACGAGCAGTACTTC.

CDR3 DNA sequence: TGTGCCAGCAGTTTATCGTTTTCAGGATTGAATTCACCCCTCCACTTT. As protein: CASSLSFSGLNSPLHF. V gene TRBV27 combines with J gene TRBJ1-6; D gene ambiguous. The V end lost 0 bases, the J end lost 7 bases, and 13 bases lay between the germline ends. The length of the CDR3 is 16 residues. Germline-derived CDR1 and CDR2 are MNHEY and SMNVEV (reference sequence).